This entry lists 4 T cell receptor beta chains sequenced from one sample in a study of graft-versus-host responses after intestinal transplantation. This table comes from immunoSEQ multiplex PCR, and its TCRdb copy is limited to in-frame clones, with some not included. The sample holds approximately 110,000 clones; 93% are singletons and the top ten take around 1.2%. The antigens these receptors bind are not known. Sequenced material: unstimulated CD8+ T cells sorted from spleen or lymph node cells, taken before transplant. The receptors were sampled from a human donor who was the organ donor for an intestinal transplant.

This clone was seen only a few times. The same CDR3 also results from other DNA sequences found in this sample. The gene calls are TRBV2 and TRBJ2-7; perhaps TRBD1 as D (5 bases). Between the trimmed V and J ends, which lost 5 bases and 0 bases, there was a span of 8 bases. The CDR3 sequence is 13 residues long. Germline-derived CDR1 and CDR2 are SNHLY and FYNNEI. The CDR3: CASSPQDSYEQYF. The CDR3 coding sequence is TGTGCCAGCAGTCCACAGGACTCCTACGAGCAGTACTTC. Combining the CDR3 with reference TRBV2 and TRBJ2-7 gives the whole variable domain EPEVTQTPSHQVTQMGQEVILRCVPISNHLYFYWYRQILGQKVEFLVSFYNNEISEKSEIFDDQFSVERPDGSNFTLKIRSTKLEDSAMYFCASSPQDSYEQYFGPGTRLTVT.

Note on this clone: The sample has other DNA sequences that encode this CDR3 too. The chain joins TRBV27 to TRBJ2-7; no firm D call. Germline CDR1 is MNHEY and CDR2 is SMNVEV (reference sequence). V was trimmed by 3 bases and J by 0 bases, leaving 6 bases between them. This CDR3 is 13 amino acids long. The chain's CDR3 is CASSLTVSYEQYF. CDR3 DNA: TGTGCCAGCAGTTTGACGGTCTCCTACGAGCAGTACTTC.

The rearrangement links TRBV28 to TRBJ1-1; TRBD1 might be the D (6 bases). The CDR3 extends over 15 amino acids. CDR1 and CDR2 (germline): MDHEN, SYDVKM. V lost 5 bases and J lost 4, with 17 bases in between. The CDR3 reads CASSLTRGRSTEAFF. The CDR3 bases are TGTGCCAGCAGTCTTACCAGGGGTAGGAGCACTGAAGCTTTCTTT.

V gene TRBV28 combines with J gene TRBJ2-5, with 9 nucleotides matching TRBD2. Germline CDR1 MDHEN, CDR2 SYDVKM. The V gene end was trimmed by 3 bases and the J gene end by 1 base; junction bases not matched to a gene: 6. The CDR3 is made up of 16 amino acids. The DNA of the CDR3 is TGTGCCAGCAGTTTGGTAGCGGGAGCATCCCAAGAGACCCAGTACTTC. Its protein is CASSLVAGASQETQYF.